The rows below give T cell receptor beta chains drawn from one sample of a study of blood T cell repertoires in COVID-19. Libraries were prepared by immunoSEQ multiplex PCR; TCRdb keeps only in-frame clonotypes and omits some of them. The repertoire holds about 74,000 clones, with roughly 74% as singletons. Sequenced sample: peripheral blood. The receptor set was obtained from a human donor in a cohort sampled during active COVID-19. Both conserved end residues are part of each CDR3. D genes are given only for firm matches. Part of the rows lack a size; the others show once, few, many or a class for expanded clones.

clone_size	j_call	v_call	d_call	cdr3_aa	cdr3_nt
.	TRBJ2-2	TRBV10-1	.	CASSDPSGTGELFF	TGCGCCAGCAGTGACCCTTCGGGGACCGGGGAGCTGTTTTTT
.	TRBJ2-7	TRBV5-8	.	CASSLYYEQYF	TGTGCCAGCAGCCTATACTACGAGCAGTACTTC
.	TRBJ1-3	TRBV5-1	.	CASGRLPGSYTIYF	TGCGCCAGCGGCCGCCTCCCGGGATCGTACACCATATATTTT
.	TRBJ2-7	TRBV11-2	.	CASSFWAGASYEQYF	TGTGCCAGCAGCTTTTGGGCAGGGGCGTCCTACGAGCAGTACTTC
once	TRBJ2-1	TRBV6-2/TRBV6-3	TRBD2	CASSPGTSPGEQFF	TGTGCCAGCAGCCCCGGGACTAGCCCCGGTGAGCAGTTCTTC
once	TRBJ1-6	TRBV10-2	TRBD1	CASSDNRGGNSPLHF	TGCGCCAGCAGTGATAACAGGGGCGGTAATTCACCCCTCCACTTT
once	TRBJ1-2	TRBV29-1	.	CSVETAGRGGGKYGYTF	TGCAGCGTTGAAACGGCGGGTAGGGGGGGAGGTAAATATGGCTACACCTTC
.	TRBJ1-1	TRBV6-5	TRBD1	CASSYWTGGKGTEAFF	TGTGCCAGCAGTTACTGGACAGGGGGCAAAGGCACTGAAGCTTTCTTT
.	TRBJ2-3	TRBV2	.	CASSEITVFSTDTQYF	TGTGCCAGCAGTGAAATAACAGTTTTCAGCACAGATACGCAGTATTTT
.	TRBJ2-7	TRBV4-1	TRBD2	CASSQSALAGAEYEQYF	TGCGCCAGCAGCCAATCCGCTCTAGCGGGAGCTGAGTACGAGCAGTACTTC
.	TRBJ1-4	TRBV5-1	TRBD1	CASSEGGASEKLFF	TGCGCCAGCAGCGAAGGGGGCGCTTCTGAAAAACTGTTTTTT
.	TRBJ1-5	TRBV6-4	.	CASNKPPGNNQPQHF	TGTGCCAGCAATAAGCCTCCGGGGAACAATCAGCCCCAGCATTTT
.	TRBJ1-3	TRBV30	.	CAWSPRQFQTSGNTIYF	TGTGCCTGGAGTCCTCGACAGTTCCAGACCTCTGGAAACACCATATATTTT
few	TRBJ2-7	TRBV30	.	CAWSRIGGMSYEQYF	TGTGCCTGGAGCAGAATTGGGGGGATGTCCTACGAGCAGTACTTC
.	TRBJ1-1	TRBV30	.	CAWSRNRRGIEAFF	TGTGCCTGGAGCCGAAACAGAAGGGGTATTGAAGCTTTCTTT
few	TRBJ1-2	TRBV9	TRBD1	CASSAQTGQGLGGYTF	TGTGCCAGCAGCGCTCAAACAGGACAGGGATTGGGCGGCTACACCTTC
.	TRBJ2-7	TRBV28	TRBD2	CASTLAGSVPYEQYF	TGTGCCAGCACGCTAGCGGGATCGGTGCCCTACGAGCAGTACTTC
.	TRBJ1-5	TRBV6-2/TRBV6-3	.	CASSYATGKGDSNQPQHF	TGTGCCAGCAGTTACGCGACAGGCAAGGGGGATAGCAATCAGCCCCAGCATTTT
.	TRBJ1-6	TRBV7-6	TRBD1	CASSSRDRGSSPLHF	TGTGCCAGCAGCTCGAGGGACAGGGGATCTTCACCCCTCCACTTT
.	TRBJ1-2	TRBV7-2	TRBD1	CASSLAPGQSYGYTF	TGTGCCAGCAGCTTAGCGCCGGGACAGAGCTATGGCTACACCTTC
.	TRBJ2-1	TRBV11-2	TRBD1	CASRGPGTGVNEQFF	TGTGCCAGCAGGGGACCCGGGACAGGGGTAAATGAGCAGTTCTTC
.	TRBJ2-2	TRBV2	.	CASSVAGGRNTGELFF	TGTGCCAGCAGTGTAGCCGGAGGGAGAAATACCGGGGAGCTGTTTTTT
.	TRBJ2-3	TRBV5-4	TRBD1	CASRSGTGSADTQYF	TGTGCCAGCAGGTCCGGGACAGGGAGTGCAGATACGCAGTATTTT
few	TRBJ2-7	TRBV9	.	CASSVGSGGTYEQYF	TGTGCCAGCAGCGTAGGATCAGGGGGGACCTACGAGCAGTACTTC
.	TRBJ1-2	TRBV3-1/TRBV3-2	.	CASSQEAGVLGYGYTF	TGTGCCAGCAGCCAAGAGGCAGGGGTATTGGGTTATGGCTACACCTTC
.	TRBJ2-1	TRBV7-9	.	CASRRQEDNEQFF	TGTGCCAGCAGGAGACAGGAGGACAATGAGCAGTTCTTC
.	TRBJ2-5	TRBV28	TRBD2	CASSSPGGAGETQYF	TGTGCCAGCAGTTCGCCCGGGGGGGCTGGAGAGACCCAGTACTTC
.	TRBJ2-2	TRBV19	TRBD2	CASSIAPSSGRATGELFF	TGTGCCAGTAGTATAGCCCCCTCTAGCGGGAGGGCCACCGGGGAGCTGTTTTTT
.	TRBJ2-7	TRBV5-1	.	CASSLGEAYEQYF	TGCGCCAGCAGCTTGGGGGAGGCCTACGAGCAGTACTTC
.	TRBJ2-7	TRBV30	.	CAWSVFTVHEQYF	TGTGCCTGGAGTGTATTTACGGTCCACGAGCAGTACTTC
once	TRBJ1-6	TRBV5-1	TRBD1	CASGETGESPLHF	TGCGCCAGCGGAGAGACAGGGGAATCACCCCTCCACTTT
.	TRBJ2-7	TRBV9	.	CASSASGLPGYEQYF	TGTGCCAGCAGCGCATCGGGACTCCCCGGCTACGAGCAGTACTTC
.	TRBJ1-2	TRBV15	.	CATSRDWSSTYGYGYTF	TGTGCCACCAGCAGAGATTGGTCCTCGACATACGGCTATGGCTACACCTTC
.	TRBJ2-2	TRBV4-1	TRBD2	CASSPPPTSRNTGELFF	TGCGCCAGCAGCCCCCCGCCGACTAGCCGGAACACCGGGGAGCTGTTTTTT
.	TRBJ2-1	TRBV7-7	TRBD2	CASSLGLAGGPDNEQFF	TGTGCTAGCAGCTTAGGACTAGCGGGAGGGCCCGACAATGAGCAGTTCTTC
once	TRBJ2-1	TRBV28	.	CASSFPLGSNEQFF	TGTGCCAGCAGTTTCCCGCTAGGGAGCAATGAGCAGTTCTTC
.	TRBJ2-7	TRBV19	TRBD1	CASSPGQVSYEQYF	TGTGCCAGTAGCCCGGGACAGGTCTCCTACGAGCAGTACTTC
.	TRBJ2-4	TRBV6-5	TRBD2	CASRDSGRAKNIQYF	TGTGCCAGCAGAGATAGCGGGAGGGCCAAAAACATTCAGTACTTC
.	TRBJ2-3	TRBV27	.	CASRGVLDTQYF	TGTGCCAGCAGAGGGGTCCTAGATACGCAGTATTTT
.	TRBJ2-3	TRBV7-2	TRBD1	CASSLTGGGKDTQYF	TGTGCCAGCAGCTTGACAGGGGGCGGGAAAGATACGCAGTATTTT
once	TRBJ1-2	TRBV27	TRBD1	CASSLTFPRQGYGYTF	TGTGCCAGCAGTTTGACTTTCCCCCGACAGGGGTATGGCTACACCTTC
once	TRBJ2-4	TRBV7-2	.	CASSLVQDRNIQYF	TGTGCCAGCAGCTTAGTGCAGGATAGAAACATTCAGTACTTC
once	TRBJ2-7	TRBV5-5	TRBD2	CASRLTSGYSYEQYF	TGTGCCAGCAGGCTCACTAGCGGGTACTCCTACGAGCAGTACTTC
few	TRBJ2-7	TRBV19	.	CASTLKSGPYEQYF	TGTGCCAGTACTCTCAAGAGCGGGCCCTACGAGCAGTACTTC
.	TRBJ2-4	TRBV7-9	TRBD1	CASSLRTGWANIQYF	TGTGCCAGCAGCCTTCGGACAGGGTGGGCAAACATTCAGTACTTC
.	TRBJ2-1	TRBV7-2	.	CASSSSGQAYNEQFF	TGTGCCAGCAGCTCATCTGGGCAGGCCTACAATGAGCAGTTCTTC
.	TRBJ1-3	TRBV19	.	CASSPRGAGNTIYF	TGTGCCAGTAGCCCCCGCGGGGCAGGAAACACCATATATTTT
.	TRBJ2-3	TRBV30	.	CAWKKEGTSTDTQYF	TGTGCCTGGAAAAAGGAGGGGACCAGCACAGATACGCAGTATTTT
few	TRBJ2-7	TRBV7-2	.	CASSLGGGVPYEQYF	TGTGCCAGCAGCTTAGGGGGCGGGGTTCCCTACGAGCAGTACTTC
once	TRBJ1-1	TRBV5-6	TRBD1	CASSFGTGENTEAFF	TGTGCCAGCAGTTTTGGGACAGGAGAAAACACTGAAGCTTTCTTT
once	TRBJ1-2	TRBV6-5	TRBD1	CASRNRDRSYGYTF	TGTGCCAGCAGGAACCGGGACAGATCCTATGGCTACACCTTC
.	TRBJ2-5	TRBV10-3	TRBD2	CAISVIAGEGETQYF	TGTGCCATCAGTGTTATAGCGGGAGAGGGAGAGACCCAGTACTTC
once	TRBJ2-7	TRBV5-1	.	CASSPQGYEQYF	TGCGCCAGCAGCCCCCAGGGCTACGAGCAGTACTTC
.	TRBJ1-6	TRBV21-1	.	CASSLTGLGNSPLHF	TGTGCCAGCAGCCTGACAGGGTTGGGGAATTCACCCCTCCACTTT
few	TRBJ1-4	TRBV5-1	TRBD1	CASSRDRGGNEKLFF	TGCGCCAGCAGCAGGGACAGGGGCGGGAATGAAAAACTGTTTTTT